A single sample gave rise to the 15 T cell receptor beta chains below, sequenced in a study of cytomegalovirus exposure and HLA in healthy donors. In the PCR, 60 Vbeta and 13 Jbeta primers were used. Sequenced by immunoSEQ multiplex PCR; TCRdb stores in-frame clones only, minus some. This sample has around 120,000 clones, with 77% found just once. Sample: PBMCs. The receptor source for this set is a human donor in good health.

V and J are TRBV9 and TRBJ2-3, with D possibly being TRBD2 (5 bases). This CDR3 has 14 residues. V was cut by 0 bases and J by 4 bases, with 9 bases left in between. CDR1 is SGDLS, CDR2 YYNGEE, per germline. The CDR3 is CASSVASRSDTQYF. The CDR3 region has the DNA TGTGCCAGCAGCGTAGCTAGCCGGTCAGATACGCAGTATTTT.

The chain carries TRBV27 and TRBJ1-5, with D perhaps matching TRBD1 (6 bases). V lost 3 bases to trimming and J lost 5 bases, with 11 bases between them. CDR1 and CDR2 (germline): MNHEY, SMNVEV (reference sequence). The CDR3 contains 14 residues. CDR3 protein: CASSFVRGDQPQHF. The CDR3 bases are TGTGCCAGCAGTTTTGTCAGGGGAGATCAGCCCCAGCATTTT.

The gene calls are TRBV28 and TRBJ2-3; perhaps TRBD1 as D (6 bases). This CDR3 is built from 20 residues. The germline V gene has CDR1 MDHEN and CDR2 SYDVKM. V shed 2 bases and J shed 1 base, with 25 bases lying between them. As DNA, the CDR3 is TGTGCCAGCAGTTTACCGCCGAGGGCAGGGGCCCGATTTGGCACAGATACGCAGTATTTT. Encoded protein: CASSLPPRAGARFGTDTQYF. The complete variable domain, with remaining parts taken from reference TRBV28 and TRBJ2-3, reads DVKVTQSSRYLVKRTGEKVFLECVQDMDHENMFWYRQDPGLGLRLIYFSYDVKMKEKGDIPEGYSVSREKKERFSLILESASTNQTSMYLCASSLPPRAGARFGTDTQYFGPGTRLTVL.

This rearrangement joins TRBV18 to TRBJ2-4; tentatively, D is TRBD1 (5 bases). V lost 2 bases and J lost 0, with 23 bases in between. The CDR3 has 20 amino acids. Germline CDR1 KGHSH, CDR2 LQKENI. The CDR3 sequence: CASSPAVLGAGSLAKNIQYF. CDR3 bases: TGTGCCAGCTCACCAGCCGTCCTTGGGGCAGGGTCCTTAGCCAAAAACATTCAGTACTTC. Filled out from reference TRBV18 and TRBJ2-4, the complete variable domain reads NAGVMQNPRHLVRRRGQEARLRCSPMKGHSHVYWYRQLPEEGLKFMVYLQKENIIDESGMPKERFSAEFPKEGPSILRIQQVVRGDSAAYFCASSPAVLGAGSLAKNIQYFGAGTRLSVL.

The genes are TRBV12-5 and TRBJ2-3; 7 bases are shared with TRBD1. Germline CDR1 reads LGHNT; CDR2 reads FRNRAP. The CDR3 covers 14 residues. V was clipped by 5 bases and J by 6 bases; unmatched bases: 8. The CDR3 region is CASGPPTGTDTQYF. The CDR3 bases are TGTGCTAGTGGTCCCCCGACAGGGACGGATACGCAGTATTTT.

The chain recombines TRBV11-2 with TRBJ1-5, with D possibly TRBD1 on 6 matching bases. The CDR3 covers 13 residues. Deletions cut 6 bases from V and 5 bases from J, with 11 bases between. CDR1 is SGHAT, CDR2 FQNNGV, per germline. DNA of the CDR3: TGTGCCAGCAGTCTAGGGGGAGATCAGCCCCAGCATTTT. It encodes CASSLGGDQPQHF.

CDR3 in DNA: TGTGCCAGCAGCCGTACTGTCACGCAGTATTTT. It specifies CASSRTVTQYF. The chain links TRBV7-9 to TRBJ2-3; D gene unclear. V lost 5 bases and J 9 bases, leaving 9 bases between the germline ends. CDR3 length equals 11 residues. Germline CDR1 and CDR2: SEHNR and FQNEAQ (reference sequence).

This chain links TRBV19 with TRBJ1-5; TRBD1 matches at 9 bases. V was clipped by 5 bases and J by 4 bases; unmatched bases: 12. Germline-derived CDR1 and CDR2 are LNHDA and SQIVND (reference sequence). CDR3 length equals 17 residues. The CDR3 reads CASSLPSLGQGNQPQHF. In DNA, the CDR3 is TGTGCCAGTAGTTTGCCCTCATTGGGACAGGGAAATCAGCCCCAGCATTTT.

This clone was counted a few times. The genes are TRBV5-8 and TRBJ2-5; 10 positions match TRBD1. This CDR3 comprises 17 residues. J gave up 1 base and V 1 base, and 7 bases lay outside the gene matches. The germline gives CDR1 SGHTS, CDR2 YDEGEE. The CDR3 is CASSLRRTGGLQETQYF. In DNA form, the CDR3 reads TGTGCCAGCAGCTTGAGAAGGACAGGGGGTCTCCAAGAGACCCAGTACTTC.

V is TRBV28 and J is TRBJ1-1; D unresolved. Germline V gene data show CDR1 as MDHEN and CDR2 as SYDVKM. The length of the CDR3 is 14 residues. V lost 3 bases and J 1 base, leaving 9 bases between the germline ends. CDR3: CASSFVSRNTEAFF. Here the CDR3 DNA reads TGTGCCAGCAGTTTTGTATCGAGGAACACTGAAGCTTTCTTT.

This sequence joins TRBV6-5 and TRBJ1-1; 12 bases align to TRBD1. The trim removed 2 bases at V and 11 bases at J, leaving 6 bases unmatched. CDR1 and CDR2 (germline): MNHEY, SVGAGI. CDR3 length: 14 amino acids. The CDR3 sequence is CASSYTGQGAGAFF. DNA for the CDR3: TGTGCCAGCAGTTACACGGGACAGGGGGCGGGGGCTTTCTTT.

This chain joins TRBV25-1 and TRBJ1-6, with D possibly matching TRBD1 (5 bases). Germline V gene data show CDR1 as MGHDK and CDR2 as SYGVNS. This CDR3 is built from 15 residues. The V gene lost 3 bases and the J gene lost 7 bases, with 13 bases spanning the gap. CDR3 residues: CASSDGDRANSPLHF. In DNA form, the CDR3 reads TGTGCCAGCAGTGATGGAGACAGAGCCAATTCACCCCTCCACTTT.

The chain combines TRBV28 with TRBJ1-3; 9 bases agree with TRBD1. Trimming cost V 0 bases and J 2 bases; bases outside gene matches: 2. The length of the CDR3 is 16 residues. Germline assignment: CDR1 MDHEN and CDR2 SYDVKM. The CDR3: CASSLWTGGAGNTIYF. For the CDR3, the DNA is TGTGCCAGCAGTTTATGGACAGGGGGAGCTGGAAACACCATATATTTT.

The chain employs TRBV5-1 and TRBJ2-7; D possibly corresponds to TRBD2 (6 bases). CDR3 length: 15 residues. Trimming removed 2 bases from V and 5 bases from J, with 17 bases in between. CDR1 is SGHRS and CDR2 is YFSETQ in the germline V gene. CDR3 DNA: TGCGCCAGCAGCTTTAGCGGTTTAAGGGGTGACGAGCAGTACTTC. Its translation is CASSFSGLRGDEQYF.

The gene calls are TRBV18 and TRBJ2-1; TRBD2 might be the D (5 bases). The V gene lost 0 bases and the J gene lost 4 bases, with 13 bases spanning the gap. Germline V gives CDR1 KGHSH, CDR2 LQKENI. The CDR3 is 16 residues long. CDR3 sequence: CASSPPPGVSYNEQFF. CDR3 sequence (DNA): TGTGCCAGCTCACCACCGCCCGGGGTGAGTTACAATGAGCAGTTCTTC. Full variable domain (rest looked up from reference TRBV18 and TRBJ2-1): NAGVMQNPRHLVRRRGQEARLRCSPMKGHSHVYWYRQLPEEGLKFMVYLQKENIIDESGMPKERFSAEFPKEGPSILRIQQVVRGDSAAYFCASSPPPGVSYNEQFFGPGTRLTVL.